These T cell receptor beta chains were read from a single sample in a study of blood T cell repertoires in COVID-19. Using immunoSEQ multiplex PCR, the repertoire was profiled, and TCRdb retains in-frame clones only, with some absent. The data show around 160,000 clones, approximately 91% seen once. Material for sequencing was peripheral blood. The source of these receptors is a man aged 18 to 30 with acute or convalescent COVID-19. CDR3s include the opening cysteine and the closing phenylalanine or tryptophan. D genes are given only for firm matches. Expanded clones get a size class; other rows say once, few or many, or leave the size out.

TRBJ1-1 14 few TRBV30 - TGTGCCTGGAAACTGCGGGGGGTCGGCACTGAAGCTTTCTTT CAWKLRGVGTEAFF
TRBJ1-1 14 - TRBV18 TRBD1 TGTGCCAGCTCTCCAGGACAGGGGACCACTGAAGCTTTCTTT CASSPGQGTTEAFF
TRBJ1-1 12 - TRBV28 - TGTGCCAGCAGTTTTATGGCTTTTGAAGCTTTCTTT CASSFMAFEAFF
TRBJ1-6 15 once TRBV30 - TGTGCCTGGAAACCGGACTTTACCTATAATTCACCCCTCCACTTT CAWKPDFTYNSPLHF
TRBJ1-1 14 once TRBV6-5 - TGTGCCAGCAGGTCGACAGGACTGAACACTGAAGCTTTCTTT CASRSTGLNTEAFF
TRBJ2-7 17 - TRBV7-9 - TGTGCCAGCAGCTTATCAGGGGGCAAGCGGGAGGAAATCAAGAGGTACTTC CASSLSGGKREEIKRYF
TRBJ1-4 14 - TRBV7-9 TRBD1 TGTGCCAGCAGCATAACAGGGGGCAATGAAAAACTGTTTTTT CASSITGGNEKLFF
TRBJ2-5 18 - TRBV5-1 TRBD2 TGCGCCAGCAGCTTGTCCGGGGTGACTAGCGGGGGACAAGAGACCCAGTACTTC CASSLSGVTSGGQETQYF
TRBJ2-2 13 - TRBV2 - TGTGCCAGCAGAACTAGTGGCCCAAGAGAGCTGTTTTTT CASRTSGPRELFF
TRBJ1-5 13 - TRBV30 - TGTGCCTGGAGCCCCCATAGCAATCAGCCCCAGCATTTT CAWSPHSNQPQHF